One and the same sample provided the 8 T cell receptor beta chains below, sequenced in a study of cytomegalovirus exposure and HLA in healthy donors. PCR employed 60 Vbeta and 13 Jbeta primers. Using immunoSEQ multiplex PCR, the repertoire was profiled, and TCRdb retains in-frame clones only, with some absent. The table has 150,000 to 190,000 clones, around 74% seen once. The source material was PBMCs. All receptors come from a man aged 18 to 30 in good health and CMV-seronegative.

The genes are TRBV30 and TRBJ2-3, with TRBD1 matching 10 bases. The CDR3 is 13 residues long. Germline trimming cut 4 bases from V and 7 bases from J; bases unmatched to any gene: 5. The germline CDR1 and CDR2 sequences are GTSNPN and SVGIG (reference sequence). Written as DNA, the CDR3 is TGTGCCTGGACCGGGACAGGGGTGCATACGCAGTATTTT. Protein: CAWTGTGVHTQYF.

About this clone itself: The junction and the germline gene differ at one end; a read error may be behind it. The genes are TRBV7-9 and TRBJ1-2, with D possibly matching TRBD1 (6 bases). Germline V gene lookup returns CDR1 SEHNR and CDR2 FQNEAQ (reference sequence). The CDR3 covers 16 residues. The CDR3 here is CSSSSPFGGGVAGYTF. For the CDR3, the DNA is TGTTCCAGCAGCTCCCCGTTCGGGGGGGGCGTAGCTGGCTACACCTTC.

This clone was seen only once. This sequence joins TRBV7-2 and TRBJ1-2, with D possibly matching TRBD1 (6 bases). The ends were cut back, 0 bases at V and 2 bases at J, with 16 bases in the middle. Germline V lookup: CDR1 SGHTA, CDR2 FQGNSA. This CDR3 has 17 amino acids. CDR3 sequence (DNA): TGTGCCAGCAGCTTAGCTGTGTCGCCAGGGGCGAACTATGGCTACACCTTC. Its protein is CASSLAVSPGANYGYTF. The full variable domain, its missing parts supplied by reference TRBV7-2 and TRBJ1-2, is GAGVSQSPSNKVTEKGKDVELRCDPISGHTALYWYRQSLGQGLEFLIYFQGNSAPDKSGLPSDRFSAERTGGSVSTLTIQRTQQEDSAVYLCASSLAVSPGANYGYTFGSGTRLTVV.

Regarding this clone: At one end the junction does not follow the germline gene, possibly because of a read error. The rearrangement uses TRBV7-9 and TRBJ2-7; possible D gene TRBD2, 5 bases. This CDR3 comprises 14 residues. The germline V gene encodes CDR1 SEHNR and CDR2 FQNEAQ (reference sequence). For the CDR3, the DNA is TGTTCCAGCAGCCGTAGCGTCCGGGGCTACGAGCAGTACTTC. Translation gives CSSSRSVRGYEQYF.

J is TRBJ2-1 and V is TRBV10-2; D is possibly TRBD2 (6 bases). Trimming pared 6 bases from V and 5 bases from J, leaving 14 bases between. Germline V gene sequence: CDR1 WSHSY, CDR2 SAAADI. The CDR3 totals 14 residues. The chain's CDR3 is CASSPERVNNEQFF. DNA of the CDR3: TGCGCCAGCAGCCCGGAGCGGGTGAACAATGAGCAGTTCTTC.

The chain is built from TRBV30 and TRBJ1-1, with D possibly being TRBD1 (6 bases). Trimming removed 4 bases from V and 0 bases from J, with 12 bases in between. CDR3 length: 14 residues. Per the germline V gene, CDR1 is GTSNPN and CDR2 is SVGIG (reference sequence). The CDR3 spells CAWKGTPMNTEAFF. The DNA for the CDR3 is TGTGCCTGGAAGGGGACACCAATGAACACTGAAGCTTTCTTT.

Remarks on this clone: Mismatch with germline at one junction end may stem from a read error. The rearrangement links TRBV7-9 to TRBJ1-2, with unresolved D. Germline V lookup: CDR1 SEHNR, CDR2 FQNEAQ (reference sequence). CDR3 size: 12 residues. CDR3 region: CSSSLESDGYTF. CDR3 coding DNA: TGTTCCAGCAGCTTAGAGTCAGATGGCTACACCTTC.

This sequence joins TRBV5-4 and TRBJ2-7; 12 bases agree with TRBD2. Looked up from germline, CDR1 is SGHNT and CDR2 is YYREEE (reference sequence). The CDR3 consists of 15 residues. V dropped 4 bases and J dropped 4; count of bases not matched to a gene: 6. CDR3 DNA sequence: TGTGCCAGCAGCCCTAGCGGGAGGGCCGGGTACGAGCAGTACTTC. Protein sequence: CASSPSGRAGYEQYF.